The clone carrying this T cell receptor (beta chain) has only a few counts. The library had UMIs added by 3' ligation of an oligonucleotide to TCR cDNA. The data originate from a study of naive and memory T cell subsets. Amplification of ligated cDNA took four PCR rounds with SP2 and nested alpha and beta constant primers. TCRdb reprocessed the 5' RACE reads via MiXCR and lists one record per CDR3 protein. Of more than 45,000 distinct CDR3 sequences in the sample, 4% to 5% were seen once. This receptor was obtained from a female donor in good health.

CDR3 DNA: TGTGCCAGCAGGTCTCTCGAGACCCAGTACTTC. Amino acids: CASRSLETQYF. The chain has TRBV6-2 or TRBV6-3 and TRBJ2-5, with unresolved D. CDR1 is MNHEY, CDR2 SVGEGT, per germline. With 6 bases removed from V and 5 bases from J, the gap between germline ends came to 7 bases. CDR3 size: 11 residues.